Here is one TCR beta chain with its context. The sample belongs to a study of blood T cell repertoires in COVID-19. Study-wide context: Acute and convalescent COVID-19 specimens originated in the United States, Italy and Spain. T cells, B-cell-depleted T cells, or PBMCs provided the cDNA or gDNA that served as material.

Trimming cost V 2 bases and J 0 bases; bases outside gene matches: 13. CDR1 SGHRS and CDR2 YFSETQ come from the germline V gene. The CDR3 is 20 residues long. Here immunoSEQ multiplex PCR was the method, and the copy in TCRdb shows in-frame clones only, minus some. Here the sample spans 100,000 to 120,000 clones, 76% being singletons. The origin of this receptor is a woman older than 75 with acute or convalescent COVID-19. The sequenced sample was peripheral blood. The chain uses TRBV5-1 and TRBJ1-4; 10 nucleotides line up with TRBD1. CDR3 DNA: TGCGCCAGCAGCTTCCTCCCGGGACAGGGGATTGATACAACTAATGAAAAACTGTTTTTT. Translated, it gives CASSFLPGQGIDTTNEKLFF.